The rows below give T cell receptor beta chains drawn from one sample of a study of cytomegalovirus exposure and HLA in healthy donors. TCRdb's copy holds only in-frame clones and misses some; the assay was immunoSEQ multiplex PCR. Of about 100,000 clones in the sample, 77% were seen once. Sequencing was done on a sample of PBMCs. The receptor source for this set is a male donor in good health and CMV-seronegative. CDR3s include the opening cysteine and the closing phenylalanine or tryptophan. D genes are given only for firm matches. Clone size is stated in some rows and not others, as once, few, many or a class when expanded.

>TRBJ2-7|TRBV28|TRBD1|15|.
TGTGCCAGCAGTTTCGGGACAGCTTTAACCTACGAGCAGTACTTC
CASSFGTALTYEQYF
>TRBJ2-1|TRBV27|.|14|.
TGTGCCAGTACCGTTAGCGGCTCCTACAATGAGCAGTTCTTC
CASTVSGSYNEQFF
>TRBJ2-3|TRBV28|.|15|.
TGTGCCAGCAGCGAGTTAGCGGTAAGCACAGATACGCAGTATTTT
CASSELAVSTDTQYF
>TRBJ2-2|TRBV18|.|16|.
TGTGCCAGCTCACCACCTAACAGGAGGAACACCGGGGAGCTGTTTTTT
CASSPPNRRNTGELFF
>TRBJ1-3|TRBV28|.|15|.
TGTGCCAGCACCCCCCCCGGGATTTCTGGAAACACCATATATTTT
CASTPPGISGNTIYF
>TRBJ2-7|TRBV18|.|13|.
TGTGCCAGCTCAGCCGGACAGACCTACGAGCAGTACTTC
CASSAGQTYEQYF
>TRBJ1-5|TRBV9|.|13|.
TGTGCCAGCAGCGTGACAGATAATCAGCCCCAGCATTTT
CASSVTDNQPQHF
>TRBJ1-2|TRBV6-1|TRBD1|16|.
TGTGCCAGCAGTGACGTAGGACAGGGATTCGGCTATGGCTACACCTTC
CASSDVGQGFGYGYTF
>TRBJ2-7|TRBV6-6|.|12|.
TGTGCCAGCAGTGCTAGCTCCTACGAGCAGTACTTC
CASSASSYEQYF
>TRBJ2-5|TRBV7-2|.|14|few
TGTGCCAGCAGCTTAACTAGCCTGCGGGAGACCCAGTACTTC
CASSLTSLRETQYF
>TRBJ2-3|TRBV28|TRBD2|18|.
TGTGCCAGCAGTTCCAACCTAGCGGGAGGGCCTCTATTAGATACGCAGTATTTT
CASSSNLAGGPLLDTQYF
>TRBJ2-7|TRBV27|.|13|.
TGTGCCAGCAGTTTGGCACAGTCCTACGAGCAGTACTTC
CASSLAQSYEQYF
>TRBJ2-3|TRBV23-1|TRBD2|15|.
TGCGCCAGCAGCCCCCCGGGGGGAACCACAGATACGCAGTATTTT
CASSPPGGTTDTQYF
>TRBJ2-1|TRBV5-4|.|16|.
TGTGCCAGCAGTTCCCCGTGGCGGGACTCCTACAATGAGCAGTTCTTC
CASSSPWRDSYNEQFF
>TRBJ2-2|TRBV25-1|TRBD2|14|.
TGTGCCAGCAGTGGGACTAGCGACACCGGGGAGCTGTTTTTT
CASSGTSDTGELFF
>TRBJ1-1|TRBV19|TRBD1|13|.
TGTGCCAGTGAGGGACAGCCGAACACTGAAGCTTTCTTT
CASEGQPNTEAFF
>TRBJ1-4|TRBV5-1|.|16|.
TGCGCCAGCAGCTCCGGAGGGAGGGGTGGTAATGAAAAACTGTTTTTT
CASSSGGRGGNEKLFF
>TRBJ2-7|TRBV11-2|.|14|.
TGTGCCAGCAGCTCAGCTAGGCCACCTTACGAGCAGTACTTC
CASSSARPPYEQYF
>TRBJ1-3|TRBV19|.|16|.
TGTGCCAGTAGCGACCTCAGGGCCAGCTCTGGAAACACCATATATTTT
CASSDLRASSGNTIYF
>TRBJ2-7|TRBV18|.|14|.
TGTGCCAGCTCACCAGGTCGTCTACCCTACGAGCAGTACTTC
CASSPGRLPYEQYF
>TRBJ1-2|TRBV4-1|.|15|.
TGCGCCAGCAGCCAGGCCCGATTGGAGTCCTATGGCTACACCTTC
CASSQARLESYGYTF
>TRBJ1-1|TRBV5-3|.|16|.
TGTGCCAGAAGCTTGCGGCCAGGTAATATGAACACTGAAGCTTTCTTT
CARSLRPGNMNTEAFF
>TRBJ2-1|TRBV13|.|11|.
TGTGCCAGCAGCTTCCGCAATGAGCAGTTCTTC
CASSFRNEQFF
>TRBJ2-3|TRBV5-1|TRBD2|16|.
TGCGCCAGCAGCCCGGGGGGGGGTCTCGGCACAGATACGCAGTATTTT
CASSPGGGLGTDTQYF
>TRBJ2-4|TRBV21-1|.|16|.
TGTGCCAGCAGCCCCACGGGGGTAATAGCCAAAAACATTCAGTACTTC
CASSPTGVIAKNIQYF
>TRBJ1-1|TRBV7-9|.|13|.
TGTGCCAGCAGCTCTACAGGGAGCACTGAAGCTTTCTTT
CASSSTGSTEAFF
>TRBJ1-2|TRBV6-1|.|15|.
TGTGCCAGCAGTGATACAGGGCTATCTAACTATGGCTACACCTTC
CASSDTGLSNYGYTF
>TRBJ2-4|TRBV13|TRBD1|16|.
TGTGCCAGCAGCCGAGGGGGCCGGCAAGCCAAAAACATTCAGTACTTC
CASSRGGRQAKNIQYF
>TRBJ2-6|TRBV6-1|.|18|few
TGTGCCAGCAGTGAGGGCAGGCCGATTTACTCTGGGGCCAACGTCCTGACTTTC
CASSEGRPIYSGANVLTF
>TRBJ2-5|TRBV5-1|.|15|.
TGCGCCAGCAGCCAAACCTCCAGGGGCCAAGAGACCCAGTACTTC
CASSQTSRGQETQYF
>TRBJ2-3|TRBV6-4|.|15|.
TGTGCCAGCAGTGACCCGGGAGAGGGCACAGATACGCAGTATTTT
CASSDPGEGTDTQYF
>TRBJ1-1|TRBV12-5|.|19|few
TGTGCTAGTGGACCCCTATTCGCCGCACAGGGCCCGAAATACACTGAAGCTTTCTTT
CASGPLFAAQGPKYTEAFF
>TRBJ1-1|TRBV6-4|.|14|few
TGTGCCAGCAGGAGGGGAGGGGAGGGCACTGAAGCTTTCTTT
CASRRGGEGTEAFF